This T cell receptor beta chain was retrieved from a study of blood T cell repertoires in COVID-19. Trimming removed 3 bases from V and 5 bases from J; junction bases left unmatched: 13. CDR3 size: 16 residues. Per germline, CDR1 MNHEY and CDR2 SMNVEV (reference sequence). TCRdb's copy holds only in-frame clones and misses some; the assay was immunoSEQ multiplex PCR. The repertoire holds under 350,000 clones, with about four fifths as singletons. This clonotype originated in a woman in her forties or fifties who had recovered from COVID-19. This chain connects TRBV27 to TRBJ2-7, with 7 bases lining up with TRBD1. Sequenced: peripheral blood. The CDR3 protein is CASSFGPHRGSHEQYF. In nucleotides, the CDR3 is TGTGCCAGCAGTTTCGGGCCACACAGGGGATCCCACGAGCAGTACTTC.